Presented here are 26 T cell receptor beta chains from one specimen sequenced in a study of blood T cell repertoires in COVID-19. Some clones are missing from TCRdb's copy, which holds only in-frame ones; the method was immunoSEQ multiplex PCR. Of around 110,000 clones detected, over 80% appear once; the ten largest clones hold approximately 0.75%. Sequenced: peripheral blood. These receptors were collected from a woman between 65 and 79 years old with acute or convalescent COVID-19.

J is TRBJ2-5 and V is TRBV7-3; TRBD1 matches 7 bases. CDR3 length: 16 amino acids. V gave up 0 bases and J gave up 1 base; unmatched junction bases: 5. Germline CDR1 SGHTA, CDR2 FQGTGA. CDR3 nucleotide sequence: TGTGCCAGCAGCTTAACGGGGACAGTTTCCCAAGAGACCCAGTACTTC. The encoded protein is CASSLTGTVSQETQYF.

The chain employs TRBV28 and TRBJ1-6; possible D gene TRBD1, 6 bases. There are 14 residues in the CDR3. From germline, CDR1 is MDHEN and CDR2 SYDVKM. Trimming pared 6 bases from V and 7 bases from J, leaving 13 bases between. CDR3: CASRTGRGNSPLHF. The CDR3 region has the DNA TGTGCCAGCAGAACAGGGAGAGGAAATTCACCCCTCCACTTT.

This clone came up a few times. The CDR3 is CASSLPEGTGYQPQHF. The DNA for the CDR3 is TGTGCCAGTAGTCTCCCCGAGGGGACAGGCTATCAGCCCCAGCATTTT. This sequence joins TRBV19 and TRBJ1-5; 8 nucleotides agree with TRBD1. The CDR3 spans 16 residues. Germline V CDR1 and CDR2: LNHDA, SQIVND (reference sequence). The V gene end was trimmed by 5 bases and the J gene end by 5 bases; junction bases not matched to a gene: 11.

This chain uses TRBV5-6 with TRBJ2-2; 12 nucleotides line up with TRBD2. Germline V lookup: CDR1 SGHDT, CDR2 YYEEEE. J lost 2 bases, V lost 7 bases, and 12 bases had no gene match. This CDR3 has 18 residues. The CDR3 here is CASGARPGLAGNTGELFF. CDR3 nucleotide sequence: TGTGCCAGCGGGGCGCGACCGGGACTAGCGGGCAACACCGGGGAGCTGTTTTTT. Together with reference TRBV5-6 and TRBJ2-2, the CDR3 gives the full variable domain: DAGVTQSPTHLIKTRGQQVTLRCSPKSGHDTVSWYQQALGQGPQFIFQYYEEEERQRGNFPDRFSGHQFPNYSSELNVNALLLGDSALYLCASGARPGLAGNTGELFFGEGSRLTVL.

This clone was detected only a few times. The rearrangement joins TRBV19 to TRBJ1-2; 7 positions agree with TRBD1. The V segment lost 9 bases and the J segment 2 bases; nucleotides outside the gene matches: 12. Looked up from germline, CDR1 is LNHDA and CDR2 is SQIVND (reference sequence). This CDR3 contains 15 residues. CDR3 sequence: CASNSGAGGNYGYTF. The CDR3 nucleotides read TGTGCCAGCAACTCAGGGGCAGGGGGGAACTATGGCTACACCTTC.

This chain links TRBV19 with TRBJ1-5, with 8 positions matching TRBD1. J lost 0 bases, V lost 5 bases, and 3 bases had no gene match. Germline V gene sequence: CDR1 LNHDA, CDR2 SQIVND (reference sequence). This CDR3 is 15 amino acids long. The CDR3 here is CASSLGQGSNQPQHF. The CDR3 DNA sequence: TGTGCCAGTAGTCTCGGACAGGGTAGCAATCAGCCCCAGCATTTT.

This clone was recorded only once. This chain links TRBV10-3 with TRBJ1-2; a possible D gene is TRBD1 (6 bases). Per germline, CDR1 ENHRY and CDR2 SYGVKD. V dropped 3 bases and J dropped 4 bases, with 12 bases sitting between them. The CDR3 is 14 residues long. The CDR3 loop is CAISEISQGYGYTF. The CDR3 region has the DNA TGTGCCATCAGTGAAATTTCACAGGGCTATGGCTACACCTTC.

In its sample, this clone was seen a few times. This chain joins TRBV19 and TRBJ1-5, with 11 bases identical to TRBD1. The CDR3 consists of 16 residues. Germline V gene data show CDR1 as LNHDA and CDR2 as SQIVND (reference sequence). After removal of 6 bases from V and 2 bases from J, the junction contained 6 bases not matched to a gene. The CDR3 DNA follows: TGTGCCAGTAGGACCTGGACAGGGGGCGGCAATCAGCCCCAGCATTTT. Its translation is CASRTWTGGGNQPQHF.

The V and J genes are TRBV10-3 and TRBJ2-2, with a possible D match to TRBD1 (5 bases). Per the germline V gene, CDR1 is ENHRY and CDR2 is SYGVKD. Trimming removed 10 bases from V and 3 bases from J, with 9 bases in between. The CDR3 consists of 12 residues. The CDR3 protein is CATEGDTGELFF. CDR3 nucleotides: TGTGCCACAGAAGGGGACACCGGGGAGCTGTTTTTT.

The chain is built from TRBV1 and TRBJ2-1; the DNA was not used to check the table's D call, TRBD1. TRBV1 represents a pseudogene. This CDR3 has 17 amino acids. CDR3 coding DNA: TGCACCAGCAGCCCCTCTCAGGGGATATCCCCCTACAATGAGCAGTTCTTC. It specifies CTSSPSQGISPYNEQFF.

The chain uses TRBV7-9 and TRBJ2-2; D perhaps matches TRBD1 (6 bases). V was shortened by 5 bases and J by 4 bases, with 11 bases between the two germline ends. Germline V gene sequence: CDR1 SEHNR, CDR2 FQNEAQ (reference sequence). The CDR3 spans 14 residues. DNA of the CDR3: TGTGCCAGCAGCCTGGACAGTATCACCGGGGAGCTGTTTTTT. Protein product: CASSLDSITGELFF.

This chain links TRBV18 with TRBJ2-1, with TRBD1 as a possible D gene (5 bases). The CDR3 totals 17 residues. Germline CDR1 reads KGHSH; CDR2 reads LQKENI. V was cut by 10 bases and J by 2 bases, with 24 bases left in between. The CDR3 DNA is TGTGCCACCTCCAGGGCTTCGGACGTTTCAGCCTACAATGAGCAGTTCTTC. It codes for CATSRASDVSAYNEQFF.

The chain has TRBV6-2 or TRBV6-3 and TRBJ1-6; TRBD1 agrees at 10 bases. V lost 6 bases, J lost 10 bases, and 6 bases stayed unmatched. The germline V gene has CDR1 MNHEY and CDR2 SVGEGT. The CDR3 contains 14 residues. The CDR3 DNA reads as TGTGCCAGCAGCCCCGGGACAGGGGTCTCACCCCTCCACTTT. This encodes CASSPGTGVSPLHF.

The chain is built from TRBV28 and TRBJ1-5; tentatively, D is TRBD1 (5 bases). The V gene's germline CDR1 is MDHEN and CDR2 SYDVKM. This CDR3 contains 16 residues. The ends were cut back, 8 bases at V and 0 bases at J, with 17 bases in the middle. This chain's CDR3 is CASSIGGLYSNQPQHF. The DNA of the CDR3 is TGTGCCAGCTCCATCGGGGGTCTTTATAGCAATCAGCCCCAGCATTTT.

The DNA of the CDR3 is TGTGCCAGCAGCCCCCTGGGTAGCGGGAGTTTCTACGATACGCAGTATTTT. This encodes CASSPLGSGSFYDTQYF. This rearrangement joins TRBV7-3 to TRBJ2-3; 9 nucleotides agree with TRBD2. The V and J ends lost 5 bases and 6 bases, in that order; junction bases with no gene match: 15. The CDR3 is 17 amino acids. Germline CDR1 is SGHTA and CDR2 is FQGTGA.

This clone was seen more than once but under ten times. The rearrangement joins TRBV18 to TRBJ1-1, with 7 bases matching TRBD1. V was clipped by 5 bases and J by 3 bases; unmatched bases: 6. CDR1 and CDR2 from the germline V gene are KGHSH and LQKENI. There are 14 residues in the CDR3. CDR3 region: CASSGTGVDTEAFF. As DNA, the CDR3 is TGTGCCAGCTCAGGTACAGGGGTAGACACTGAAGCTTTCTTT.

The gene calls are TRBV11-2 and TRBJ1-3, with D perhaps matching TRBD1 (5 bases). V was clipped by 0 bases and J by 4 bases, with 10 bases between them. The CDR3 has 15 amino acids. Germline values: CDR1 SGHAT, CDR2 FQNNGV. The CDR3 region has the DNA TGTGCCAGCAGCTTAGACCCAGGGTACGGAAACACCATATATTTT. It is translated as CASSLDPGYGNTIYF.

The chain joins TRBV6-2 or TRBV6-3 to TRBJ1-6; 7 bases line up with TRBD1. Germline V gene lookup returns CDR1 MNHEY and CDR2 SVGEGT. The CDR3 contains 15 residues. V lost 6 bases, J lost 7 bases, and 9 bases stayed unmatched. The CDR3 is CASSPGTAKNSPLHF. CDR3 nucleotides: TGTGCCAGCAGCCCCGGGACAGCTAAGAATTCACCCCTCCACTTT.

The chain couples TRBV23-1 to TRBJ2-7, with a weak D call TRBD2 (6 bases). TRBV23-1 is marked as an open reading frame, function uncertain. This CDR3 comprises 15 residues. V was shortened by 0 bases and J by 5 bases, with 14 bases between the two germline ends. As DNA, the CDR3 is TGCGCCAGCAGTCAATCCGGGCGGGGTTTAAACGAGCAGTACTTC. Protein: CASSQSGRGLNEQYF.

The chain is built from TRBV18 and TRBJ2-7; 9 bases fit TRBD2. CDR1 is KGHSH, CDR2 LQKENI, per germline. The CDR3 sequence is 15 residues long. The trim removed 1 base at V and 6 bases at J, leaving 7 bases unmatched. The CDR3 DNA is TGTGCCAGCTCACCACTCCAAGCGGGAGGAAGCGAGCAGTACTTC. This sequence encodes CASSPLQAGGSEQYF. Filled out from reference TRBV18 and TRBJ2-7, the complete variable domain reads NAGVMQNPRHLVRRRGQEARLRCSPMKGHSHVYWYRQLPEEGLKFMVYLQKENIIDESGMPKERFSAEFPKEGPSILRIQQVVRGDSAAYFCASSPLQAGGSEQYFGPGTRLTVT.

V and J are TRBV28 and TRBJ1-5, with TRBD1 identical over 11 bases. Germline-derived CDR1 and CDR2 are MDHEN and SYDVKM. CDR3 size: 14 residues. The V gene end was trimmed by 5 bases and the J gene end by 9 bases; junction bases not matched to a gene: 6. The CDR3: CASSIRGTGGPQHF. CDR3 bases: TGTGCCAGCAGTATCAGAGGGACAGGGGGGCCCCAGCATTTT.

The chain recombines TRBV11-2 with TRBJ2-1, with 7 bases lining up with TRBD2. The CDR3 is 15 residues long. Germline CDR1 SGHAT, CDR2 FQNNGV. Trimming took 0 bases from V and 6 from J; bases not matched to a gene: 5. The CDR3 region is CASSLETSELNEQFF. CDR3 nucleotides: TGTGCCAGCAGCTTAGAAACTAGCGAACTCAATGAGCAGTTCTTC.

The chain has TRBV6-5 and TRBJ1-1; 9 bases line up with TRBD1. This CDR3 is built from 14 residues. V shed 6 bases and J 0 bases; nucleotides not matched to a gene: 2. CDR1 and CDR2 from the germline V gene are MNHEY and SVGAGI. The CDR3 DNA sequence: TGTGCCAGCAGGGACAGGGGACTGAACACTGAAGCTTTCTTT. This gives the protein CASRDRGLNTEAFF.

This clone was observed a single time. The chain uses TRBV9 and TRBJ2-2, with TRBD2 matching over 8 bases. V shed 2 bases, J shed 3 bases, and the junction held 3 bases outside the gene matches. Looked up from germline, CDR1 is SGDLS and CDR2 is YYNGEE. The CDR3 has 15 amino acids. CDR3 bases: TGTGCCAGCAGCGTCTCGGGGGGGTACACCGGGGAGCTGTTTTTT. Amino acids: CASSVSGGYTGELFF.

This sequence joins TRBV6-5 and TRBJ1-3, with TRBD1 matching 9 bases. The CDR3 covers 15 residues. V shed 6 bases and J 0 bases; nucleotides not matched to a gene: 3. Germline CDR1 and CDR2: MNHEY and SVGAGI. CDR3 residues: CASRKQGASGNTIYF. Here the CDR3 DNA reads TGTGCCAGCAGGAAACAGGGGGCCTCTGGAAACACCATATATTTT.

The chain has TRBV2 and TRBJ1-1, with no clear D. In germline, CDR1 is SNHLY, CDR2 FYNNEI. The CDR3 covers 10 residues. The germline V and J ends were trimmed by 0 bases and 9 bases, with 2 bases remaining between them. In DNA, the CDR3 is TGTGCCAGCAGTGAAGCCAAAGCTTTCTTT. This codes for CASSEAKAFF.